The present TCR beta chain was sequenced within a study of blood T cell repertoires in COVID-19. Study context: COVID-19 samples collected from the United States, Italy and Spain covered acute and convalescent phases. Sample material is recorded as cDNA or gDNA derived from T cells, B-cell-depleted T cells, or PBMCs.

Original processing methods: It was from reference gene primer amplification that nucleated cell counts were estimated. Profiling relied on immunoSEQ multiplex PCR, and the TCRdb table lists in-frame clones only, not all of them. That table gives V, J and clone size, and the DNA gave D and trimming. The table shows 650,000 to 800,000 clones, with about nine tenths occurring only once. The V end was cut by 5 bases, the J end by 5 bases, with 10 bases between. The CDR3 is made up of 13 amino acids. Germline V lookup: CDR1 KGHSH, CDR2 LQKENI. The chain recombines TRBV18 with TRBJ1-5; perhaps TRBD1 as D (5 bases). Material for sequencing was peripheral blood. The receptor comes from a woman younger than 35 with acute or convalescent COVID-19. DNA for the CDR3: TGTGCCAGCTCAGGGACTGAGGATCAGCCCCAGCATTTT. Encoded protein: CASSGTEDQPQHF.